The rows below give T cell receptor beta chains drawn from one sample of a study of cytomegalovirus exposure and HLA in healthy donors. Clones were sequenced by immunoSEQ multiplex PCR, and TCRdb holds only the in-frame ones, with some missing. The data show 150,000 to 200,000 clones, 65% to 85% seen once. What was sequenced was PBMCs. The receptors were sampled from a woman in her 50s in good health and CMV-seropositive. Both conserved end residues are part of each CDR3. A D gene is named only where the DNA matches it firmly.

d_call j_call v_call cdr3_aa
NA TRBJ2-7 TRBV9 CASSVGQFLYEQYF
NA TRBJ1-2 TRBV13 CASSLMSGRVGYTF
NA TRBJ2-1 TRBV9 CASSVETAEDEQFF
TRBD2 TRBJ2-7 TRBV11-1 CASSLRLAGAYEQYF
NA TRBJ2-1 TRBV2 CASSGGVSGDEQFF
NA TRBJ2-2 TRBV2 CASRRAETNTGELFF
NA TRBJ1-3 TRBV7-9 CASSLMDSSGNTIYF
NA TRBJ1-4 TRBV7-9 CASSNRLTANEKLFF
NA TRBJ2-7 TRBV28 CASSLSSVYEQYF
TRBD2 TRBJ2-1 TRBV5-1 CASSLVVAGGPGSYNEQFF
NA TRBJ1-1 TRBV27 CATQMGPEAFF
NA TRBJ2-2 TRBV19 CASSQPGVNTGELFF
TRBD1 TRBJ1-2 TRBV27 CASSAGTAVYGYTF
NA TRBJ1-1 TRBV4-3 CASSQDPLLNTEAFF
TRBD1 TRBJ1-5 TRBV19 CASSTQRADRAYGNQPQHF
NA TRBJ1-5 TRBV4-1 CASSQDHNQPQHF
TRBD1 TRBJ1-4 TRBV27 CASSSGQGNEKLFF
TRBD2 TRBJ2-1 TRBV10-3 CAISGGLAGGLSDEQFF
NA TRBJ1-5 TRBV28 CASSSHDSSPQHF
NA TRBJ2-7 TRBV7-3 CASSLSGGPSYEQYF
NA TRBJ1-5 TRBV5-4 CASSQDGHSNQPQHF
TRBD1 TRBJ1-1 TRBV19 CASSIIQGALDTEAFF
NA TRBJ2-3 TRBV19 CASRRRADTDTQYF
NA TRBJ2-3 TRBV5-1 CASSLAGDTDTQYF
TRBD2 TRBJ2-5 TRBV4-2 CASSQDLAGEETQYF
NA TRBJ2-2 TRBV11-1 CASSSTSIRELFF
NA TRBJ1-5 TRBV29-1 CSVKTDSNQPQHF
TRBD2 TRBJ2-5 TRBV7-2 CASSLVSGGETQYF
NA TRBJ1-5 TRBV7-2 CASSAQEGSRPQHF
TRBD1 TRBJ2-1 TRBV7-2 CASSFISGTGPYNEQFF
NA TRBJ1-1 TRBV7-9 CASSPSGVAEAFF
NA TRBJ1-2 TRBV28 CASSLSDGGDWSGYTF
NA TRBJ1-1 TRBV29-1 CSVESGTEAFF
TRBD1 TRBJ2-3 TRBV9 CASRDMTGGDPQYF
TRBD1 TRBJ2-5 TRBV7-3 CASRMGQHQETQYF
NA TRBJ1-1 TRBV6-1 CASSPQRGSEAFF
TRBD1 TRBJ1-2 TRBV9 CASSPRTGGASGYTF
NA TRBJ2-2 TRBV7-2 CASSRDLGELFF
NA TRBJ1-4 TRBV19 CASSILGPNEKLFF
TRBD1 TRBJ2-7 TRBV10-1 CASSGTGVGYEQYF
NA TRBJ1-6 TRBV6-1 CASSESGAGLNSPLHF
NA TRBJ2-3 TRBV7-9 CSSSLDATEGDTQYF
TRBD1 TRBJ2-3 TRBV9 CASSVATGGGSDTQYF
NA TRBJ2-2 TRBV19 CASSIREAGELFF
TRBD1 TRBJ2-1 TRBV19 CASSPRQGLNEQFF
TRBD1 TRBJ2-3 TRBV28 CASSLRTGWADTQYF
NA TRBJ1-5 TRBV7-8 CASSYGQYQPQHF
TRBD1 TRBJ2-3 TRBV9 CASSHRGDTQYF
TRBD1 TRBJ2-1 TRBV7-2 CASSPGQGYPPGSYNEQFF
NA TRBJ2-1 TRBV7-2 CASSLARDNEQFF
TRBD1 TRBJ1-2 TRBV6-4 CASSKAAPGTGGYGYTF
TRBD2 TRBJ2-5 TRBV4-3 CASSSGLGIQETQYF
TRBD1 TRBJ1-2 TRBV5-4 CASSSEGTGRVNGYTF
TRBD2 TRBJ2-7 TRBV11-2 CASSVGTTYEQYF
NA TRBJ1-2 TRBV5-1 CASSLGLLPSEDYGYTF
TRBD2 TRBJ2-1 TRBV10-2 CASSGRGGLSYNEQFF